These 23 T cell receptor beta chains were all obtained from the same sample, sequenced in a study of OX40 agonist ivuxolimab in advanced cancers. Libraries were prepared by immunoSEQ multiplex PCR; TCRdb keeps only in-frame clonotypes and omits some of them. The table lists about 70,000 clones, 80% to 90% of them singletons. The sequencing used CD4+ or CD8+ T cells sorted from blood, collected in a trial of the OX40 agonist ivuxolimab. The receptors here all came from an adult with an advanced solid tumor such as melanoma, head and neck, liver or kidney cancer.

This rearrangement joins TRBV7-2 to TRBJ2-5; D possibly corresponds to TRBD2 (6 bases). The J call is uncertain, as TRBJ2-7 better fits the DNA end. CDR3 length: 15 amino acids. CDR1 is SGHTA, CDR2 FQGNSA, per germline. The CDR3 DNA sequence: TGTGCCAGCAGCTTAGTTCCAGGGCGGGGCTACGAGCAGTACTTC. Translating gives CASSLVPGRGYEQYF.

The chain is built from TRBV6-1 and TRBJ2-3; tentative D call: TRBD1 (5 bases). Trimming left V 8 bases short and J 2 bases short, with 17 bases between. CDR1 and CDR2 from the germline V gene are MNHNS and SASEGT. This CDR3 is built from 15 residues. CDR3 residues: CASLNSGYDTDTQYF. In DNA form, the CDR3 reads TGTGCCAGCCTAAACTCAGGGTACGACACAGATACGCAGTATTTT.

This chain links TRBV14 with TRBJ1-2; D remains ambiguous. Germline V CDR1 and CDR2: SGHDN, FVKESK. The CDR3 consists of 14 residues. V lost 7 bases, J lost 1 base, and 13 bases lay in between. The CDR3 sequence is CASKRSGDNYGYTF. CDR3 coding DNA: TGTGCCAGCAAGCGGAGCGGAGATAACTATGGCTACACCTTC. The complete variable domain, with remaining parts taken from reference TRBV14 and TRBJ1-2, reads EAGVTQFPSHSVIEKGQTVTLRCDPISGHDNLYWYRRVMGKEIKFLLHFVKESKQDESGMPNNRFLAERTGGTYSTLKVQPAELEDSGVYFCASKRSGDNYGYTFGSGTRLTVV.

This chain joins TRBV29-1 and TRBJ2-1, with 12 bases lining up with TRBD2. The CDR3 extends over 15 amino acids. The V segment lost 6 bases and the J segment 10 bases; nucleotides outside the gene matches: 13. Germline V gene lookup returns CDR1 SQVTM and CDR2 ANQGSEA. The CDR3, as DNA: TGCAGCGTCCTCGGACTAGCGGGATACAAAAAGGAGCAGTTCTTC. Amino acids: CSVLGLAGYKKEQFF.

This clone was found a few times. This chain links TRBV7-8 with TRBJ1-1; 9 bases match TRBD1. The CDR3 contains 15 residues. The germline CDR1 and CDR2 sequences are SGHVS and FQNEAQ. J lost 0 bases, V lost 5 bases, and 4 bases had no gene match. CDR3 loop: CASSTDRGVNTEAFF. For the CDR3, the DNA is TGTGCCAGCAGCACAGACAGGGGGGTGAACACTGAAGCTTTCTTT. Filled out from reference TRBV7-8 and TRBJ1-1, the complete variable domain reads GAGVSQSPRYKVAKRGQDVALRCDPISGHVSLFWYQQALGQGPEFLTYFQNEAQLDKSGLPSDRFFAERPEGSVSTLKIQRTQQEDSAVYLCASSTDRGVNTEAFFGQGTRLTVV.

This clone occurred once. The chain uses TRBV7-2 and TRBJ2-1; 11 bases line up with TRBD2. The V gene's germline CDR1 is SGHTA and CDR2 FQGNSA. The CDR3 has 18 amino acids. Losses at the gene ends were 5 bases for V and 1 base for J; bases not matched to a gene: 10. The CDR3 DNA reads TGTGCCAGCAGCGGCAAAGGTAGCGGGGGGGCATCCTACAATGAGCAGTTCTTC. This gives the protein CASSGKGSGGASYNEQFF.

The chain has TRBV7-6 and TRBJ1-4, with TRBD1 matching over 10 bases. The V gene's germline CDR1 is SGHVS and CDR2 FNYEAQ. The CDR3 covers 14 residues. Trimming took 6 bases from V and 9 from J; bases not matched to a gene: 7. CDR3 DNA: TGTGCCAGCAGTCCAGGACAGGGGGGACAAAAACTGTTTTTT. This codes for CASSPGQGGQKLFF.

The V call is TRBV7-6, the J call TRBJ2-3, with 8 bases that match TRBD2. Germline lookup yields CDR1 SGHVS and CDR2 FNYEAQ. The CDR3 loop spans 14 amino acids. V was clipped by 4 bases and J by 1 base; unmatched bases: 1. In nucleotides, the CDR3 is TGTGCCAGCAGCTCGGGACTAGGCACAGATACGCAGTATTTT. As protein: CASSSGLGTDTQYF. Full variable domain (missing parts from reference TRBV7-6 and TRBJ2-3): GAGVSQSPRYKVTKRGQDVALRCDPISGHVSLYWYRQALGQGPEFLTYFNYEAQQDKSGLPNDRFSAERPEGSISTLTIQRTEQRDSAMYRCASSSGLGTDTQYFGPGTRLTVL.

The chain carries TRBV7-2 and TRBJ2-7; no definite D call. CDR1 and CDR2 from the germline V gene are SGHTA and FQGNSA. The CDR3 runs to 12 residues. V lost 1 base, J lost 5 bases, and 6 bases lay in between. This CDR3 reads CASSLVGDEQYF. The DNA for the CDR3 is TGTGCCAGCAGCTTAGTCGGCGACGAGCAGTACTTC.

The chain recombines TRBV7-9 with TRBJ2-2; the D is unclear. Per germline, CDR1 SEHNR and CDR2 FQNEAQ (reference sequence). The CDR3 spans 15 residues. The V and J ends lost 4 bases and 6 bases respectively, with 15 bases between them. CDR3 residues: CASSSYRARAGELFF. CDR3 sequence (DNA): TGTGCCAGCAGCTCGTACCGTGCCCGGGCCGGGGAGCTGTTTTTT. The full variable domain, completed using reference TRBV7-9 and TRBJ2-2, is DTGVSQNPRHKITKRGQNVTFRCDPISEHNRLYWYRQTLGQGPEFLTYFQNEAQLEKSRLLSDRFSAERPKGSFSTLEIQRTEQGDSAMYLCASSSYRARAGELFFGEGSRLTVL.

The rearrangement links TRBV7-2 to TRBJ1-3; D call uncertain. The CDR3 runs 13 residues. CDR1 and CDR2 from the germline V gene are SGHTA and FQGNSA. V was cut by 6 bases and J by 4 bases, with 10 bases left in between. The CDR3 nucleotides read TGTGCCAGCAGTTTTGCCAAAGGAAACACCATATATTTT. Translating gives CASSFAKGNTIYF.

The chain uses TRBV6-1 and TRBJ1-3, with D perhaps TRBD1 (5 bases). The V end was cut by 7 bases, the J end by 2 bases, with 6 bases between. Germline V gives CDR1 MNHNS, CDR2 SASEGT. The CDR3 runs 12 residues. The CDR3 region is CASTRAGNTIYF. CDR3 bases: TGTGCCAGCACCAGGGCTGGAAACACCATATATTTT.

The chain is built from TRBV5-5 and TRBJ1-1; D call uncertain. Trimming took off 1 base at V and 1 base at J, with 8 bases between the two ends. This CDR3 is built from 14 residues. Germline V gene lookup returns CDR1 SGHKS and CDR2 YYEKEE (reference sequence). The CDR3 coding sequence is TGTGCCAGCAGCTTGTCACAACGGAACACTGAAGCTTTCTTT. It is translated as CASSLSQRNTEAFF.

As concerns this clone: Its ends do not fully match the called genes, so a read error is possible. The CDR3 nucleotides read TGTGCCAGCAGTTTAGCTCTCGGGAGGGACGAGCAGTACTTC. Its protein is CASSLALGRDEQYF. The chain employs TRBV7-6 and TRBJ2-7, with 8 bases fitting TRBD2. Germline V gene lookup returns CDR1 SGHVS and CDR2 FNYEAQ. CDR3 length: 14 residues.

This clone appeared once. The V gene is TRBV18, the J gene TRBJ2-5; TRBD2 is a possible D gene (5 bases). The CDR3 is made up of 14 amino acids. Germline V gives CDR1 KGHSH, CDR2 LQKENI. Trimming left V 5 bases short and J 2 bases short, with 12 bases between. CDR3 coding DNA: TGTGCCAGCTCATTCGGAGGTCCTCAAGAGACCCAGTACTTC. It codes for CASSFGGPQETQYF.

The chain is built from TRBV28 and TRBJ1-1; 8 bases are a match to TRBD1. This CDR3 spans 15 amino acids. The germline gives CDR1 MDHEN, CDR2 SYDVKM. V lost 3 bases and J lost 5; bases outside the gene matches: 8. CDR3 region: CASSLRQGWRTEAFF. In nucleotides, the CDR3 is TGTGCCAGCAGTTTGCGACAGGGGTGGAGGACTGAAGCTTTCTTT.

The chain employs TRBV6-4 and TRBJ1-1, with D possibly being TRBD1 (5 bases). The germline V gene encodes CDR1 MRHNA and CDR2 SNTAGT. V was cut by 4 bases and J by 4 bases, with 16 bases left in between. The CDR3 extends over 15 amino acids. For the CDR3, the DNA is TGTGCCAGCAGTGTGGACATTAGGAGAGGCACTGAAGCTTTCTTT. Translating it yields CASSVDIRRGTEAFF.

The chain has TRBV5-5 and TRBJ2-1; no clear D. The CDR3 totals 13 residues. The V gene's germline CDR1 is SGHKS and CDR2 YYEKEE (reference sequence). V was shortened by 4 bases and J by 6 bases, with 11 bases between the two germline ends. This CDR3 is CASSPTVVNEQFF. The CDR3 bases are TGTGCCAGCAGCCCAACGGTGGTCAATGAGCAGTTCTTC.

This clone was observed once. The CDR3 sequence: CASSLSGNMNTEAFF. CDR3 nucleotide sequence: TGCGCCAGCAGCTTGTCTGGGAACATGAACACTGAAGCTTTCTTT. The V and J genes are TRBV5-1 and TRBJ1-1; D call uncertain. This CDR3 spans 15 amino acids. Trimming removed 1 base at V and 0 bases at J, with 10 bases between. The germline CDR1 and CDR2 sequences are SGHRS and YFSETQ. Supplemented by reference TRBV5-1 and TRBJ1-1, the full variable domain reads KAGVTQTPRYLIKTRGQQVTLSCSPISGHRSVSWYQQTPGQGLQFLFEYFSETQRNKGNFPGRFSGRQFSNSRSEMNVSTLELGDSALYLCASSLSGNMNTEAFFGQGTRLTVV.

The chain has TRBV5-6 and TRBJ1-5; 9 positions agree with TRBD1. This CDR3 is 16 amino acids long. Germline assignment: CDR1 SGHDT and CDR2 YYEEEE. The ends lost 2 bases at V and 6 bases at J; junction bases unmatched: 9. The CDR3 sequence: CASSFGTGRGSQPQHF. In nucleotides, the CDR3 is TGTGCCAGCAGCTTTGGGACAGGGCGAGGAAGTCAGCCCCAGCATTTT.

This clone was seen just once. The chain uses TRBV15 and TRBJ1-4; D is unclear. Trimming left V 8 bases short and J 1 base short, with 8 bases between. Germline loops: CDR1 LNHNV, CDR2 YYDKDF (reference sequence). The CDR3 sequence is 13 residues long. In DNA form, the CDR3 reads TGTGCCACCGAAAGGCAAACTAATGAAAAACTGTTTTTT. Amino acid sequence: CATERQTNEKLFF.

The V gene is TRBV30, the J gene TRBJ2-7; D is perhaps TRBD2 (5 bases). V was pared by 3 bases and J by 3 bases, with 15 bases between. Per the germline V gene, CDR1 is GTSNPN and CDR2 is SVGIG (reference sequence). This CDR3 has 14 amino acids. CDR3 sequence (DNA): TGTGCCTGGAGCGCGGGCCCCCCGTTCTACGAGCAGTACTTC. Amino acid sequence: CAWSAGPPFYEQYF.

The V call is TRBV4-1, the J call TRBJ1-4; TRBD1 matches at 8 bases. This CDR3 is built from 15 residues. From germline, CDR1 is MGHRA and CDR2 YSYEKL. V lost 1 base to trimming and J lost 8 bases; unmatched junction nucleotides: 6. Here the CDR3 reads CASSQVQGAGEKLFF. The CDR3 DNA sequence: TGCGCCAGCAGCCAAGTGCAGGGGGCGGGGGAAAAACTGTTTTTT.